This paragraph reports one T cell receptor (beta chain). What it binds is not known. Noted treatment: oral pan-JAK inhibitor, 5-10 mg twice daily. These data come from a study of CD8+ T cells in alopecia areata. Turning to the study itself: The drug, oral tofacitinib, was given to treated patients at 5 to 10 mg twice daily. Study-level findings and limits: TCRs were shared less clearly across patients than in mice, possibly for HLA-related reasons. Higher clonality was seen in lesional scalp than in normal scalp, especially in alopecia totalis/universalis. The study found tofacitinib significantly decreased scalp clonality and expanded CD8+ clones among the top 100.

CDR1 and CDR2 (germline): SNHLY, FYNNEI. The V end lost 2 bases, the J end lost 5 bases, and 16 bases lay between the germline ends. The CDR3 has 15 residues. In each case, RNA was isolated and then reverse transcribed into cDNA as the sequencing template. Generated by immunoSEQ multiplex PCR, the TCRdb table keeps only in-frame clones and is missing some. The table lists 150,000 to 250,000 clones, more than 45% of them singletons, with 4.5% to 6% in the top ten. Sequencing used CD4+ T cells sorted from blood, obtained at week 24, from a patient treated with tofacitinib. V gene TRBV2 combines with J gene TRBJ2-7; the D call may be TRBD1 or TRBD2 (5 bases each). The clonotype was recovered from a human donor with alopecia areata. The CDR3 spells CASSEIGTGPHEQYF. The CDR3 region has the DNA TGTGCCAGCAGTGAAATCGGGACGGGCCCCCACGAGCAGTACTTC. Together with reference TRBV2 and TRBJ2-7, the CDR3 gives the full variable domain: EPEVTQTPSHQVTQMGQEVILRCVPISNHLYFYWYRQILGQKVEFLVSFYNNEISEKSEIFDDQFSVERPDGSNFTLKIRSTKLEDSAMYFCASSEIGTGPHEQYFGPGTRLTVT.